The sequence of this T cell receptor (beta chain) was determined in a study of sequential checkpoint blockade in melanoma. Study-level information: Randomization was 1:1 between first-line nivolumab→ipilimumab and ipilimumab→nivolumab. Each arm's sequence ended with maintenance nivolumab.

Germline V gives CDR1 MDHEN, CDR2 SYDVKM. This CDR3 has 15 residues. With 6 bases clipped from V and 0 bases from J, the junction kept 5 bases outside the gene matches. Documented treatment: randomized to nivolumab then ipilimumab (arm A) or the reverse (arm B). DNA-damaging chemotherapy had not been given to any patient beforehand. PBMC sorting kept live CD3+CD8+ cells without CD19 or CD56. Clones were sequenced by immunoSEQ multiplex PCR, and TCRdb holds only the in-frame ones, with some missing. The sample comprises 25,000 to 30,000 clones, approximately 75% of which are singletons, and 10% to 15% rests with the top ten.

The sequencing here drew on CD8+ T cells sorted from blood (inferred from file names), taken from a patient given nivolumab and ipilimumab in sequence. This TCR derives from a human donor with melanoma. The chain employs TRBV28 and TRBJ2-1; 7 nucleotides align to TRBD2. The CDR3: CASRSGITSYNEQFF. The CDR3, as DNA: TGTGCCAGCAGGAGCGGGATTACCTCCTACAATGAGCAGTTCTTC.